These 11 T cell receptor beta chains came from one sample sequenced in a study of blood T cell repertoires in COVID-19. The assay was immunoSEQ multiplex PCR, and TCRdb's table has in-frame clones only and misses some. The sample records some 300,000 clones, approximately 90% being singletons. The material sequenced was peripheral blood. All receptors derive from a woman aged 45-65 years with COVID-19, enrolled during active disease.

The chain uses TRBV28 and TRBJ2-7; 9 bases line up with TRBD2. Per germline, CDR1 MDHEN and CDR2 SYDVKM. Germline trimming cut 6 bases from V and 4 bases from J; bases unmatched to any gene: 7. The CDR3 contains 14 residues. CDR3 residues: CASRPGTSPYEQYF. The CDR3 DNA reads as TGTGCCAGCAGGCCCGGGACTAGCCCATACGAGCAGTACTTC.

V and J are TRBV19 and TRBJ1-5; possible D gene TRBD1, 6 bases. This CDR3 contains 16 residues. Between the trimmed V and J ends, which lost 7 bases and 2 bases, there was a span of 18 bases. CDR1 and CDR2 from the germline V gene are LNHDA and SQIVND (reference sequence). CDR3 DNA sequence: TGTGCCAGTAAGGGCAGGGGTATTACTGGCAATCAGCCCCAGCATTTT. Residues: CASKGRGITGNQPQHF.

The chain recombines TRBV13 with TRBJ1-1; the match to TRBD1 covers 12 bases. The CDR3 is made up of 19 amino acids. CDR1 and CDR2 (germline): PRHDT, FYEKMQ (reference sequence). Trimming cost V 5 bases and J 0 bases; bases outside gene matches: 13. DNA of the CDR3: TGTGCCAGCAGCCAGTACCGGGACAGGGGGCCGCCCATGAACACTGAAGCTTTCTTT. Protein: CASSQYRDRGPPMNTEAFF.

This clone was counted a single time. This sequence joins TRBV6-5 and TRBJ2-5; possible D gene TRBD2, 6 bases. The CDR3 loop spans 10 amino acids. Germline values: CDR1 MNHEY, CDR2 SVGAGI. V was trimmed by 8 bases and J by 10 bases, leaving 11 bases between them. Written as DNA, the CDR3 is TGTGCCAGCGGGACTCCTTTCCAGTACTTC. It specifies CASGTPFQYF.

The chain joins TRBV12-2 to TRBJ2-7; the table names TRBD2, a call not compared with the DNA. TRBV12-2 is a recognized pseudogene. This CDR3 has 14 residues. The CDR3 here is CASRFLAVSYEQYF. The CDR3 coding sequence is TGTGCAAGTCGCTTTCTTGCGGTTTCCTACGAGCAGTACTTC.

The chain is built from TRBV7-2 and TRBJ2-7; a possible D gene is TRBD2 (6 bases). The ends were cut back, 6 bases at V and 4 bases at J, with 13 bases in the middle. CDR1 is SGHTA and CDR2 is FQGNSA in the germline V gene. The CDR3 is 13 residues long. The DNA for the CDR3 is TGTGCCAGCAGGCGGCCCGGGGGTTACGAGCAGTACTTC. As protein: CASRRPGGYEQYF.

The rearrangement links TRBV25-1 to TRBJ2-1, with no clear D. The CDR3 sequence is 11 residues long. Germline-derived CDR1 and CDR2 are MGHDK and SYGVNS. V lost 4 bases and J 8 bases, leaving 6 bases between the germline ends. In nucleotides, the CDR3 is TGTGCCAGCAGTGGACGGGATGAGCAGTTCTTC. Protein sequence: CASSGRDEQFF.

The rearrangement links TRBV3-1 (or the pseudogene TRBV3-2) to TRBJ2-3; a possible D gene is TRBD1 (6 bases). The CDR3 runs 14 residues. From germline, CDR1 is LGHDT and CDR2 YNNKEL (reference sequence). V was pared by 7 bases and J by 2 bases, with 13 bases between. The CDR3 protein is CASKPRGSTDTQYF. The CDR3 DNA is TGTGCCAGCAAGCCAAGGGGGTCCACAGATACGCAGTATTTT.

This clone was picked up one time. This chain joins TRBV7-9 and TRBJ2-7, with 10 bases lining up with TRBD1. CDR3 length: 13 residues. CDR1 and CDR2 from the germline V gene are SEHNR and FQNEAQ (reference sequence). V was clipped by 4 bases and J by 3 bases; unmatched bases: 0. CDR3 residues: CASSWTGGYEQYF. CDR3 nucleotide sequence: TGTGCCAGCAGCTGGACAGGGGGCTACGAGCAGTACTTC.

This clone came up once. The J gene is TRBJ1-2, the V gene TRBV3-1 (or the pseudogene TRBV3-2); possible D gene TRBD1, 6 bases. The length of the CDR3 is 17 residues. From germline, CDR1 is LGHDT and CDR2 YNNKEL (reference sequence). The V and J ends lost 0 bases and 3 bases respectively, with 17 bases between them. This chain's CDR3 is CASSQDPRGFGDYGYTF. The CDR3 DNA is TGTGCCAGCAGCCAAGATCCGAGGGGGTTTGGGGACTATGGCTACACCTTC.

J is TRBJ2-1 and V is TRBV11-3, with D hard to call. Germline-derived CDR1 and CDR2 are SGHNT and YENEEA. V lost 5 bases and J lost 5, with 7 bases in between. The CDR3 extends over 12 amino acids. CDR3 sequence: CASSPGDNEQFF. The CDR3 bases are TGTGCCAGCAGCCCCGGAGACAATGAGCAGTTCTTC.